The 2 T cell receptor beta chains reported below all come from one sample, sequenced in a study of blood T cell repertoires in COVID-19. Sequencing used immunoSEQ multiplex PCR; TCRdb keeps in-frame clones, though not all of them. Of 200,000 to 250,000 clones in the sample, 80% to 90% are singletons; the top ten hold around 3.8%. Sequencing was carried out using PBMCs or T cells enriched from blood (not recorded which). Receptors were obtained from a woman in her twenties or thirties who had been exposed to COVID-19.

The genes are TRBV19 and TRBJ2-7, with TRBD1 matching 11 bases. The germline V gene has CDR1 LNHDA and CDR2 SQIVND (reference sequence). Unmatched junction bases numbered 1, after V lost 1 base and J lost 2 bases. This CDR3 has 15 amino acids. The chain's CDR3 is CASSIGTGGAYEQYF. The CDR3 DNA sequence: TGTGCCAGTAGTATAGGGACAGGGGGCGCCTACGAGCAGTACTTC.

The V and J genes are TRBV27 and TRBJ1-1; 10 bases fit TRBD1. J was trimmed by 4 bases and V by 6 bases; bases with no gene match: 5. This CDR3 is 14 amino acids long. Germline CDR1 MNHEY, CDR2 SMNVEV (reference sequence). CDR3 nucleotides: TGTGCCAGCAGCCTAAGGACAGGGGGCACTGAAGCTTTCTTT. It encodes CASSLRTGGTEAFF.